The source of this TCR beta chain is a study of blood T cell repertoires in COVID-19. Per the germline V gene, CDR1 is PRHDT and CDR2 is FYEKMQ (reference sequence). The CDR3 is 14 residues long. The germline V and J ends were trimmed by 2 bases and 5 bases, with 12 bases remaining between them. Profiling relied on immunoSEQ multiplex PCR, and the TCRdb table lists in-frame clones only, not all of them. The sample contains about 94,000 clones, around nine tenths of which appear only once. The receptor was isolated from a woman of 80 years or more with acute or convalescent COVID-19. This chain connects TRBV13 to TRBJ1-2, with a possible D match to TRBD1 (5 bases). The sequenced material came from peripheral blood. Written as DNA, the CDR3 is TGTGCCAGCAGCTTAAGGGGCGTCCTTTATGGCTACACCTTC. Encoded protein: CASSLRGVLYGYTF.